One and the same sample provided the 11 T cell receptor beta chains below, sequenced in a study of cytomegalovirus exposure and HLA in healthy donors. Primers for the PCR totalled 60 Vbeta and 13 Jbeta. This table comes from immunoSEQ multiplex PCR, and its TCRdb copy is limited to in-frame clones, with some not included. The sample yields some 140,000 clones, around 9% seen once. What was sequenced was PBMCs. These TCRs come from a woman aged 35 to 49 in good health and CMV-seropositive.

The chain is built from TRBV7-9 and TRBJ1-2, with 8 bases lining up with TRBD1. Germline V gene data show CDR1 as SEHNR and CDR2 as FQNEAQ (reference sequence). The CDR3 extends over 15 amino acids. Trimming took 5 bases from V and 2 from J; bases not matched to a gene: 7. CDR3 residues: CASSTRTGINYGYTF. CDR3 nucleotides: TGTGCCAGCAGCACCCGGACAGGGATCAACTATGGCTACACCTTC.

The CDR3 bases are TGTGCCAGCAGACCCACGGTAACTGGGGCCAACGTCCTGACTTTC. Translation gives CASRPTVTGANVLTF. The chain recombines TRBV7-8 with TRBJ2-6; D remains ambiguous. Germline assignment: CDR1 SGHVS and CDR2 FQNEAQ. CDR3 length: 15 residues. V was pared by 6 bases and J by 2 bases, with 11 bases between.

This rearrangement joins TRBV5-1 to TRBJ1-5, with D possibly TRBD1 on 6 matching bases. This CDR3 region has 15 residues. CDR1 and CDR2 (germline): SGHRS, YFSETQ. With 3 bases removed from V and 2 bases from J, the gap between germline ends came to 12 bases. This chain's CDR3 is CASSSGDVGNQPQHF. The CDR3 DNA reads as TGCGCCAGCAGCTCAGGGGATGTGGGCAATCAGCCCCAGCATTTT.

CDR3 region: CASSRDRGYEQYF. CDR3 in DNA: TGTGCCAGCAGCCGGGACAGGGGTTACGAGCAGTACTTC. This chain uses TRBV6-6 with TRBJ2-7; 10 nucleotides line up with TRBD1. The ends lost 6 bases at V and 4 bases at J; junction bases unmatched: 3. This CDR3 region has 13 residues. Germline CDR1 reads MNHNY; CDR2 reads SVGAGI (reference sequence).

The chain joins TRBV11-1 to TRBJ2-1; 11 bases match TRBD2. The CDR3 consists of 15 residues. Germline CDR1 reads SGHAT; CDR2 reads FQDESV (reference sequence). Trimming cost V 6 bases and J 6 bases; bases outside gene matches: 7. CDR3 coding DNA: TGTGCCAGCAGTACACGACTAGCGGGGTCCAATGAGCAGTTCTTC. This codes for CASSTRLAGSNEQFF.

The chain recombines TRBV9 with TRBJ2-7; 7 bases map to TRBD1. Germline loops: CDR1 SGDLS, CDR2 YYNGEE. The CDR3 extends over 14 amino acids. J gave up 4 bases and V 4 bases, and 8 bases lay outside the gene matches. CDR3 amino acids: CASSPGQTNYEQYF. CDR3 sequence (DNA): TGTGCCAGCAGCCCGGGACAGACCAATTACGAGCAGTACTTC. Full variable domain (missing parts from reference TRBV9 and TRBJ2-7): DSGVTQTPKHLITATGQRVTLRCSPRSGDLSVYWYQQSLDQGLQFLIQYYNGEERAKGNILERFSAQQFPDLHSELNLSSLELGDSALYFCASSPGQTNYEQYFGPGTRLTVT.

This clone was counted once. The rearrangement uses TRBV7-3 and TRBJ2-1, with 9 nucleotides matching TRBD2. Germline CDR1 SGHTA, CDR2 FQGTGA. The CDR3 contains 17 residues. The ends lost 4 bases at V and 6 bases at J; junction bases unmatched: 13. CDR3: CASSSSGVAGASNEQFF. CDR3 sequence (DNA): TGTGCCAGCAGCTCCTCGGGGGTAGCGGGGGCTAGCAATGAGCAGTTCTTC.

This CDR3 reads CAISESAGPSYNEQFF. CDR3 bases: TGTGCCATCAGTGAGTCGGCGGGGCCCTCCTACAATGAGCAGTTCTTC. The chain has TRBV10-3 and TRBJ2-1, with a weak D call TRBD2 (6 bases). This CDR3 contains 16 residues. Germline CDR1 is ENHRY and CDR2 is SYGVKD. V lost 0 bases and J lost 0, with 9 bases in between.

The CDR3 nucleotides read TGTGCCAGCAGCTTGGGGGGGCGCGACGAGCAGTACTTC. The encoded protein is CASSLGGRDEQYF. V usage is TRBV7-9 and J usage is TRBJ2-7; D is possibly TRBD2 (7 bases). The germline V and J ends were trimmed by 3 bases and 5 bases, with 11 bases remaining between them. Germline V gene sequence: CDR1 SEHNR, CDR2 FQNEAQ (reference sequence). The CDR3 loop spans 13 amino acids.

This clone appeared a few times. The chain has TRBV5-5 and TRBJ2-2, with a tentative D call TRBD1 (5 bases). The CDR3 is 14 residues long. Germline V gene data show CDR1 as SGHKS and CDR2 as YYEKEE (reference sequence). V was trimmed by 3 bases and J by 7 bases, leaving 13 bases between them. The CDR3: CASSSGWDIGELFF. In nucleotides, the CDR3 is TGTGCCAGCAGCTCAGGGTGGGATATCGGGGAGCTGTTTTTT. Drawing the rest from reference TRBV5-5 and TRBJ2-2, the complete variable domain is DAGVTQSPTHLIKTRGQQVTLRCSPISGHKSVSWYQQVLGQGPQFIFQYYEKEERGRGNFPDRFSARQFPNYSSELNVNALLLGDSALYLCASSSGWDIGELFFGEGSRLTVL.

V gene TRBV6-1 combines with J gene TRBJ1-5; weak D call: TRBD1 (6 bases). The V and J ends lost 6 bases and 3 bases respectively, with 15 bases between them. This CDR3 has 15 residues. Per germline, CDR1 MNHNS and CDR2 SASEGT. For the CDR3, the DNA is TGTGCCAGCAGAAGACTTAGACAGGCCAATCAGCCCCAGCATTTT. Amino acids: CASRRLRQANQPQHF.